Following are 22 T cell receptor beta chains from one sample sequenced in a study of cytomegalovirus exposure and HLA in healthy donors. A multiplex PCR was run with 60 Vbeta primers and 13 Jbeta primers. The protocol was immunoSEQ multiplex PCR, while the TCRdb copy is restricted to in-frame clones and leaves out a portion. The sample has roughly 72,000 clones, 74% seen once. The sample consisted of PBMCs. Source of these receptors: a human donor in good health.

The chain uses TRBV11-3 and TRBJ2-5; 7 bases map to TRBD2. This CDR3 is built from 17 residues. The J segment lost 3 bases and the V segment lost 3 bases, leaving 13 bases of the junction unmatched. Germline loops: CDR1 SGHNT, CDR2 YENEEA. The CDR3 coding sequence is TGTGCCAGCAGCTTCGCTCTGGGGCGGGAGCTGAAAGAGACCCAGTACTTC. It translates to CASSFALGRELKETQYF.

J is TRBJ2-7 and V is TRBV4-1; a possible D gene is TRBD2 (6 bases). Germline CDR1 and CDR2: MGHRA and YSYEKL. This CDR3 region has 14 residues. Deletions cut 1 base from V and 1 base from J, with 8 bases between. The CDR3 sequence is CASSQVEGSYEQYF. CDR3 nucleotide sequence: TGCGCCAGCAGCCAAGTGGAGGGGTCCTACGAGCAGTACTTC.

The gene calls are TRBV2 and TRBJ1-5; tentatively, D is TRBD1 (5 bases). This CDR3 comprises 14 residues. V lost 2 bases and J lost 6, with 11 bases in between. Germline CDR1 reads SNHLY; CDR2 reads FYNNEI. CDR3 loop: CASSEWQGGQPQHF. The CDR3 nucleotides are TGTGCCAGCAGTGAATGGCAGGGAGGTCAGCCCCAGCATTTT.

The chain links TRBV7-9 to TRBJ2-2; possibly TRBD2 for D (5 bases). From germline, CDR1 is SEHNR and CDR2 FQNEAQ (reference sequence). The CDR3 runs to 16 residues. The V and J ends lost 5 bases and 1 base respectively, with 14 bases between them. The CDR3 region has the DNA TGTGCCAGCAGCCCTCCCGAGGGCGGGAACACCGGGGAGCTGTTTTTT. Amino acids: CASSPPEGGNTGELFF. The entire variable domain, with the rest obtained from reference TRBV7-9 and TRBJ2-2, is as follows: DTGVSQNPRHKITKRGQNVTFRCDPISEHNRLYWYRQTLGQGPEFLTYFQNEAQLEKSRLLSDRFSAERPKGSFSTLEIQRTEQGDSAMYLCASSPPEGGNTGELFFGEGSRLTVL.

V and J are TRBV6-5 and TRBJ2-1, with 15 bases aligning to TRBD2. Germline-derived CDR1 and CDR2 are MNHEY and SVGAGI. V was pared by 4 bases and J by 6 bases, with 4 bases of the junction left unmatched. The CDR3 consists of 16 residues. CDR3 DNA sequence: TGTGCCAGCAGTTCGGGACTAGCGGGAGGAATCAATGAGCAGTTCTTC. It translates to CASSSGLAGGINEQFF.

The chain combines TRBV7-6 with TRBJ1-2; possibly TRBD1 for D (5 bases). From germline, CDR1 is SGHVS and CDR2 FNYEAQ. The CDR3 length is 15 residues. V was cut by 5 bases and J by 6 bases, with 19 bases left in between. The DNA of the CDR3 is TGTGCCAGCAGCACCTCCGGGACGGACTACGATGGCTACACCTTC. Translating gives CASSTSGTDYDGYTF.

The rearrangement joins TRBV14 to TRBJ1-2, with 8 bases fitting TRBD1. CDR3 size: 13 residues. The germline CDR1 and CDR2 sequences are SGHDN and FVKESK. V lost 4 bases, J lost 8 bases, and 6 bases stayed unmatched. The CDR3 nucleotides are TGTGCCAGCAGCCTCAGGGGGCACAGGGGCTACACCTTC. Its translation is CASSLRGHRGYTF.

This clone was seen a handful of times. The V gene is TRBV5-1, the J gene TRBJ2-3, with 11 bases lining up with TRBD2. The V and J ends lost 7 bases and 8 bases, in that order; junction bases with no gene match: 24. This CDR3 spans 19 amino acids. Germline V lookup: CDR1 SGHRS, CDR2 YFSETQ. CDR3 DNA sequence: TGCGCCAGCGCAACAGGGACTAGCGGATACCAGATTCGAATTGGTACGCAGTATTTT. As protein: CASATGTSGYQIRIGTQYF.

The chain couples TRBV5-5 to TRBJ1-4; D gene unclear. This CDR3 comprises 13 residues. Trimming removed 5 bases from V and 1 base from J, with 6 bases in between. CDR1 is SGHKS, CDR2 YYEKEE, per germline (reference sequence). CDR3: CASSLLTNEKLFF. In DNA, the CDR3 is TGTGCCAGCAGTCTACTAACTAATGAAAAACTGTTTTTT.

This chain connects TRBV5-6 to TRBJ2-4; possible D gene TRBD1, 6 bases. V lost 1 base and J 4 bases, leaving 12 bases between the germline ends. From germline, CDR1 is SGHDT and CDR2 YYEEEE. The CDR3 covers 15 residues. As DNA, the CDR3 is TGTGCCAGCAGCTTGACACAGGGAGTGAAAAACATTCAGTACTTC. Its protein is CASSLTQGVKNIQYF. The whole variable domain, remainder taken from reference TRBV5-6 and TRBJ2-4, is DAGVTQSPTHLIKTRGQQVTLRCSPKSGHDTVSWYQQALGQGPQFIFQYYEEEERQRGNFPDRFSGHQFPNYSSELNVNALLLGDSALYLCASSLTQGVKNIQYFGAGTRLSVL.

This clone was detected only a few times. The genes are TRBV6-1 and TRBJ1-1; D gene uncertain. Germline lookup yields CDR1 MNHNS and CDR2 SASEGT. Trimming removed 6 bases at V and 0 bases at J, with 8 bases between. The CDR3 loop spans 13 amino acids. The CDR3 loop reads CASSNTLNTEAFF. CDR3 sequence (DNA): TGTGCCAGCAGCAACACATTGAACACTGAAGCTTTCTTT.

The chain joins TRBV9 to TRBJ2-7; 11 nucleotides agree with TRBD2. Trimming removed 4 bases from V and 5 bases from J; junction bases left unmatched: 14. Germline V gene lookup returns CDR1 SGDLS and CDR2 YYNGEE. This CDR3 region has 17 residues. The CDR3 bases are TGTGCCAGCAGCCCCACCAAGCATACTAGCGGGAGTAACGAGCAGTACTTC. Amino acid sequence: CASSPTKHTSGSNEQYF.

This clone occurred once. The chain couples TRBV7-3 to TRBJ1-2; a weak D match, TRBD1 (5 bases). Trimming left V 0 bases short and J 8 bases short, with 10 bases between. This CDR3 is built from 13 residues. Germline CDR1 is SGHTA and CDR2 is FQGTGA. The CDR3 protein is CASSLTPAGGYTF. Here the CDR3 DNA reads TGTGCCAGCAGCTTAACCCCGGCAGGGGGCTACACCTTC.

This clone has a handful of counts. The chain employs TRBV6-5 and TRBJ2-2, with TRBD2 matching 8 bases. The length of the CDR3 is 15 residues. Trimming removed 8 bases from V and 3 bases from J; junction bases left unmatched: 8. Looked up from germline, CDR1 is MNHEY and CDR2 is SVGAGI. CDR3 bases: TGTGCCAGCGGTCCCGGGACTAGGGACACCGGGGAGCTGTTTTTT. Its protein product is CASGPGTRDTGELFF.

This chain joins TRBV27 and TRBJ1-4; D unresolved. This CDR3 contains 14 residues. Trimming took 4 bases from V and 8 from J, leaving 14 bases between them. Germline V gene data show CDR1 as MNHEY and CDR2 as SMNVEV (reference sequence). CDR3 sequence reads: CASSSHPPREKLFF. The CDR3 region has the DNA TGTGCCAGCAGTTCGCATCCCCCTCGGGAAAAACTGTTTTTT.

The V gene is TRBV7-7, the J gene TRBJ2-1; D ambiguous. CDR1 is SSHAT and CDR2 is FNYEAQ in the germline V gene (reference sequence). CDR3 size: 13 residues. Trimming left V 5 bases short and J 5 bases short, with 10 bases between. This chain's CDR3 is CASSPNTDNEQFF. Written as DNA, the CDR3 is TGTGCCAGCAGCCCTAATACAGACAATGAGCAGTTCTTC.

This clone was detected once. The chain has TRBV30 and TRBJ2-5; TRBD2 agrees at 8 bases. CDR1 and CDR2 (germline): GTSNPN, SVGIG (reference sequence). The V segment lost 3 bases and the J segment 5 bases; nucleotides outside the gene matches: 11. The CDR3 runs to 15 residues. CDR3 sequence reads: CAWRLAGSRRETQYF. The CDR3 DNA sequence: TGTGCCTGGAGGTTAGCGGGATCGAGGAGGGAGACCCAGTACTTC.

The chain couples TRBV5-1 to TRBJ1-1; D is undetermined. Germline CDR1 reads SGHRS; CDR2 reads YFSETQ. CDR3 length: 14 residues. Trimming removed 0 bases from V and 1 base from J, with 7 bases in between. Here the CDR3 reads CASSLVEGNTEAFF. DNA of the CDR3: TGCGCCAGCAGCTTGGTGGAGGGGAACACTGAAGCTTTCTTT.

This clone has more than one count but fewer than ten. The V call is TRBV9, the J call TRBJ2-6, with 7 bases identical to TRBD1. Unmatched junction bases numbered 5, after V lost 4 bases and J lost 4 bases. In germline, CDR1 is SGDLS, CDR2 YYNGEE. The CDR3 consists of 15 residues. The CDR3 DNA follows: TGTGCCAGCAGCCATACAGGGGTCGGGGCCAACGTCCTGACTTTC. It translates to CASSHTGVGANVLTF.

This clone has a single count. V usage is TRBV9 and J usage is TRBJ1-2; 9 nucleotides align to TRBD1. V lost 3 bases, J lost 1 base, and 10 bases stayed unmatched. Germline values: CDR1 SGDLS, CDR2 YYNGEE. The CDR3 is made up of 17 amino acids. The CDR3 sequence is CASSGRDRDRLNYGYTF. The CDR3, as DNA: TGTGCCAGCAGCGGCCGGGACAGGGACCGACTTAACTATGGCTACACCTTC.

The rearrangement joins TRBV6-1 to TRBJ2-7; TRBD1 matches 7 bases. The CDR3 totals 15 residues. Germline CDR1 MNHNS, CDR2 SASEGT. Trimming at V came to 6 bases and at J to 0 bases, leaving 8 bases not matched to a gene. The CDR3 bases are TGTGCCAGCAGCGGACAAGGGGACAGCTCCTACGAGCAGTACTTC. This codes for CASSGQGDSSYEQYF.

This chain links TRBV5-1 with TRBJ1-5; D is ambiguous. The V gene lost 0 bases and the J gene lost 7 bases, with 11 bases spanning the gap. Germline V lookup: CDR1 SGHRS, CDR2 YFSETQ. This CDR3 contains 14 residues. The CDR3: CASSLGSGEQPQHF. CDR3 nucleotides: TGCGCCAGCAGCTTGGGGAGTGGGGAGCAGCCCCAGCATTTT.